Each of the 25 T cell receptor beta chains below was sequenced from the same sample in a study of blood T cell repertoires in COVID-19. Here immunoSEQ multiplex PCR was the method, and the copy in TCRdb shows in-frame clones only, minus some. Among 100,000 to 150,000 clones listed, over 60% were seen once. The sample comprised peripheral blood. The receptors come from a woman between 70 and 85 years old with acute or convalescent COVID-19.

This clone was observed a handful of times. The gene calls are TRBV4-1 and TRBJ1-4; D is uncertain. The germline CDR1 and CDR2 sequences are MGHRA and YSYEKL. The V and J ends lost 6 bases and 7 bases respectively, with 12 bases between them. This CDR3 has 13 amino acids. The CDR3 DNA sequence: TGCGCCAGCAGTAGGACCGAGGGTGAAAAACTGTTTTTT. Its translation: CASSRTEGEKLFF.

The chain uses TRBV2 and TRBJ2-7; 8 bases are a match to TRBD2. J gave up 6 bases and V 0 bases, and 4 bases lay outside the gene matches. The CDR3 is 14 amino acids. Germline V lookup: CDR1 SNHLY, CDR2 FYNNEI. The CDR3 coding sequence is TGTGCCAGCAGTGAAGCGCACGGGGGGGGCGAGCAGTACTTC. Translated: CASSEAHGGGEQYF. Full variable domain (outside the CDR3, taken from reference TRBV2 and TRBJ2-7): EPEVTQTPSHQVTQMGQEVILRCVPISNHLYFYWYRQILGQKVEFLVSFYNNEISEKSEIFDDQFSVERPDGSNFTLKIRSTKLEDSAMYFCASSEAHGGGEQYFGPGTRLTVT.

This clone was picked up a small number of times. The gene calls are TRBV5-1 and TRBJ1-1; D uncertain. V dropped 4 bases and J dropped 2 bases, with 15 bases sitting between them. Germline CDR1 is SGHRS and CDR2 is YFSETQ. This CDR3 contains 15 residues. The DNA of the CDR3 is TGCGCCAGCAGCCCATCCGGGGAAATTAACACTGAAGCTTTCTTT. Translated, it gives CASSPSGEINTEAFF.

This clone was found once. The chain has TRBV9 and TRBJ2-3; 9 bases match TRBD2. The CDR3 has 17 amino acids. V lost 0 bases to trimming and J lost 0 bases; unmatched junction nucleotides: 5. The germline V gene encodes CDR1 SGDLS and CDR2 YYNGEE. As DNA, the CDR3 is TGTGCCAGCAGCGTAGCCCAGGGACTAGCTAGCACAGATACGCAGTATTTT. Protein: CASSVAQGLASTDTQYF.

The gene calls are TRBV2 and TRBJ1-6; 11 bases agree with TRBD1. CDR1 and CDR2 (germline): SNHLY, FYNNEI. V trimming: 7 bases; J trimming: 8 bases; junction bases outside the gene matches: 7. The CDR3 is 15 amino acids. CDR3 residues: CASIRDRGIDSPLHF. In nucleotides, the CDR3 is TGTGCCAGCATTAGGGACAGGGGGATTGATTCACCCCTCCACTTT.

This clone was observed a handful of times. This chain uses TRBV7-2 with TRBJ1-1; D uncertain. This CDR3 spans 14 amino acids. Deletions cut 4 bases from V and 1 base from J, with 10 bases between. Germline V lookup: CDR1 SGHTA, CDR2 FQGNSA. The CDR3: CASSWLGENTEAFF. CDR3 DNA: TGTGCCAGCAGCTGGCTCGGGGAGAACACTGAAGCTTTCTTT.

The chain links TRBV28 to TRBJ2-2; possibly TRBD1 for D (6 bases). Per the germline V gene, CDR1 is MDHEN and CDR2 is SYDVKM. Trimming cost V 10 bases and J 0 bases, with 9 bases left between them. The CDR3 has 13 residues. The CDR3 nucleotides are TGTGCCACCCAGGGGACGAACACCGGGGAGCTGTTTTTT. Protein product: CATQGTNTGELFF.

The V and J genes are TRBV28 and TRBJ1-4; a possible D gene is TRBD1 (6 bases). The V end was cut by 6 bases, the J end by 4 bases, with 12 bases between. CDR1 MDHEN and CDR2 SYDVKM come from the germline V gene. The CDR3 is made up of 14 amino acids. CDR3 region: CASRDRSVNEKLFF. Written as DNA, the CDR3 is TGTGCCAGCAGAGACAGGTCGGTTAATGAAAAACTGTTTTTT.

This clone was picked up a small number of times. The chain links TRBV24-1 to TRBJ2-1, with 10 bases aligning to TRBD2. CDR1 and CDR2 (germline): KGHDR, SFDVKD. The CDR3 spans 16 residues. The junction had 4 bases not matched to a gene; V was cut back by 2 bases and J by 4 bases. CDR3 nucleotide sequence: TGTGCCACCAGTGATTGGGGGACTAGCGCATACAATGAGCAGTTCTTC. Amino acid sequence: CATSDWGTSAYNEQFF.

The J gene is TRBJ1-6, the V gene TRBV5-4; D ambiguous. Trimming pared 0 bases from V and 3 bases from J, leaving 10 bases between. This CDR3 has 16 amino acids. Germline V CDR1 and CDR2: SGHNT, YYREEE (reference sequence). This chain's CDR3 is CASSLDLTNYNSPLHF. The CDR3 DNA reads TGTGCCAGCAGCTTGGATCTCACAAACTATAATTCACCCCTCCACTTT. The whole variable domain, remainder taken from reference TRBV5-4 and TRBJ1-6, is ETGVTQSPTHLIKTRGQQVTLRCSSQSGHNTVSWYQQALGQGPQFIFQYYREEENGRGNFPPRFSGLQFPNYSSELNVNALELDDSALYLCASSLDLTNYNSPLHFGNGTRLTVT.

This clone was detected only a few times. The chain is built from TRBV10-3 and TRBJ1-5; 8 nucleotides line up with TRBD1. The V gene end was trimmed by 6 bases and the J gene end by 3 bases; junction bases not matched to a gene: 7. This CDR3 is built from 15 residues. The germline gives CDR1 ENHRY, CDR2 SYGVKD. CDR3 region: CAIRGGTGYNQPQHF. DNA for the CDR3: TGTGCCATCAGGGGGGGGACAGGATACAATCAGCCCCAGCATTTT.

The V and J genes are TRBV2 and TRBJ2-3; 7 bases map to TRBD1. Trimming took 4 bases from V and 0 from J; bases not matched to a gene: 4. The CDR3 contains 15 residues. Germline assignment: CDR1 SNHLY and CDR2 FYNNEI. The CDR3 is CASSGGGRSTDTQYF. The CDR3 nucleotides are TGTGCCAGCAGTGGAGGGGGCAGGAGCACAGATACGCAGTATTTT.

The chain carries TRBV7-8 and TRBJ1-1; 7 bases agree with TRBD1. Looked up from germline, CDR1 is SGHVS and CDR2 is FQNEAQ. The CDR3 runs to 12 residues. Losses at the gene ends were 0 bases for V and 9 bases for J; bases not matched to a gene: 1. CDR3: CASSLAGQKAFF. CDR3 nucleotides: TGTGCCAGCAGCTTAGCGGGACAGAAAGCTTTCTTT.

This clone was observed a few times. DNA of the CDR3: TGTGCCAGCAGCGTAGGACTAGCGGCCTACGAGCAGTACTTC. It yields the protein CASSVGLAAYEQYF. The rearrangement joins TRBV9 to TRBJ2-7; 9 nucleotides match TRBD2. The germline V gene has CDR1 SGDLS and CDR2 YYNGEE. The CDR3 is 14 residues long. With V trimmed by 0 bases and J by 2 bases, 0 bases remained unmatched.

The chain employs TRBV9 and TRBJ2-3, with D perhaps matching TRBD2 (6 bases). Trimming left V 0 bases short and J 5 bases short, with 10 bases between. The length of the CDR3 is 14 residues. Germline V lookup: CDR1 SGDLS, CDR2 YYNGEE. The CDR3 is CASSVGRGGDTQYF. The DNA of the CDR3 is TGTGCCAGCAGCGTAGGAAGGGGAGGAGATACGCAGTATTTT.

This sequence joins TRBV5-6 and TRBJ2-3; tentative D call: TRBD1 (6 bases). CDR3 length: 14 amino acids. Germline loops: CDR1 SGHDT, CDR2 YYEEEE. V was clipped by 3 bases and J by 5 bases, with 13 bases between them. The CDR3 DNA follows: TGTGCCAGCAGCTCTACAGGGCAGGAAGATACGCAGTATTTT. Protein: CASSSTGQEDTQYF. Using reference TRBV5-6 and TRBJ2-3 for the parts outside the CDR3, the full variable domain is DAGVTQSPTHLIKTRGQQVTLRCSPKSGHDTVSWYQQALGQGPQFIFQYYEEEERQRGNFPDRFSGHQFPNYSSELNVNALLLGDSALYLCASSSTGQEDTQYFGPGTRLTVL.

The chain joins TRBV3-1 (or the pseudogene TRBV3-2) to TRBJ2-7; 7 bases fit TRBD1. V shed 3 bases and J 3 bases; nucleotides not matched to a gene: 5. Germline V gene sequence: CDR1 LGHDT, CDR2 YNNKEL (reference sequence). CDR3 length: 14 residues. This CDR3 is CASSHEGQFYEQYF. The CDR3 nucleotides read TGTGCCAGCAGCCACGAGGGACAGTTCTACGAGCAGTACTTC.

A few counts support this clone. Other DNA sequences in this specimen translate into the identical CDR3. V gene TRBV29-1 combines with J gene TRBJ2-5; 9 positions agree with TRBD1. The CDR3 has 13 amino acids. The junction had 5 bases not matched to a gene; V was cut back by 4 bases and J by 5 bases. Per germline, CDR1 SQVTM and CDR2 ANQGSEA. CDR3 protein: CSVGQGVGETQYF. The CDR3 region has the DNA TGCAGCGTTGGACAGGGGGTGGGGGAGACCCAGTACTTC.

The V call is TRBV20-1, the J call TRBJ1-2; D perhaps matches TRBD1 (6 bases). CDR1 and CDR2 from the germline V gene are DFQATT and SNEGSKA (reference sequence). V was clipped by 2 bases and J by 12 bases, with 13 bases between them. The CDR3 is made up of 11 amino acids. The CDR3 DNA follows: TGCAGTGCTAGAACCACAGGGTTCAACACCTTC. As protein: CSARTTGFNTF.

The chain combines TRBV5-1 with TRBJ1-1, with D possibly TRBD1 on 6 matching bases. Germline V CDR1 and CDR2: SGHRS, YFSETQ. The CDR3 is 13 amino acids. With 4 bases removed from V and 3 bases from J, the gap between germline ends came to 10 bases. The DNA for the CDR3 is TGCGCCAGCAGCGCGGACAGCTACACTGAAGCTTTCTTT. Protein product: CASSADSYTEAFF.

This clone appeared once. V gene TRBV19 combines with J gene TRBJ2-7, with D possibly matching TRBD1 (5 bases). Germline CDR1 reads LNHDA; CDR2 reads SQIVND (reference sequence). With 5 bases removed from V and 1 base from J, the gap between germline ends came to 12 bases. The CDR3 totals 14 residues. CDR3 nucleotide sequence: TGTGCCAGTAGTCTCTCGACAGATTCCTACGAGCAGTACTTC. Its translation: CASSLSTDSYEQYF. The variable domain in full, completed from reference TRBV19 and TRBJ2-7, reads DGGITQSPKYLFRKEGQNVTLSCEQNLNHDAMYWYRQDPGQGLRLIYYSQIVNDFQKGDIAEGYSVSREKKESFPLTVTSAQKNPTAFYLCASSLSTDSYEQYFGPGTRLTVT.

The chain combines TRBV30 with TRBJ1-5; 8 bases agree with TRBD1. Looked up from germline, CDR1 is GTSNPN and CDR2 is SVGIG (reference sequence). The CDR3 has 13 residues. The V gene end was trimmed by 5 bases and the J gene end by 4 bases; junction bases not matched to a gene: 4. Here the CDR3 reads CAWQGALNQPQHF. In DNA, the CDR3 is TGTGCCTGGCAGGGGGCTCTTAATCAGCCCCAGCATTTT. The whole variable domain, remainder taken from reference TRBV30 and TRBJ1-5, is SQTIHQWPATLVQPVGSPLSLECTVEGTSNPNLYWYRQAAGRGLQLLFYSVGIGQISSEVPQNLSASRPQDRQFILSSKKLLLSDSGFYLCAWQGALNQPQHFGDGTRLSIL.

This rearrangement joins TRBV5-1 to TRBJ2-3, with 7 positions matching TRBD2. CDR1 and CDR2 from the germline V gene are SGHRS and YFSETQ. The V segment lost 0 bases and the J segment 6 bases; nucleotides outside the gene matches: 4. The CDR3 totals 14 residues. As DNA, the CDR3 is TGCGCCAGCAGCTTGGGCGGGAGAGTTGATACGCAGTATTTT. It codes for CASSLGGRVDTQYF.

There are many counts of this clone. The chain uses TRBV7-8 and TRBJ1-5; the D is unclear. The germline gives CDR1 SGHVS, CDR2 FQNEAQ. V was trimmed by 1 base and J by 2 bases, leaving 3 bases between them. CDR3 length: 13 residues. The CDR3 here is CASSLVGNQPQHF. Here the CDR3 DNA reads TGTGCCAGCAGCTTAGTAGGCAATCAGCCCCAGCATTTT. Using reference TRBV7-8 and TRBJ1-5 for the parts outside the CDR3, the full variable domain is GAGVSQSPRYKVAKRGQDVALRCDPISGHVSLFWYQQALGQGPEFLTYFQNEAQLDKSGLPSDRFFAERPEGSVSTLKIQRTQQEDSAVYLCASSLVGNQPQHFGDGTRLSIL.

The chain employs TRBV4-1 and TRBJ1-4; D gene ambiguous. Trimming took 6 bases from V and 0 from J, leaving 11 bases between them. The CDR3 runs 15 residues. In germline, CDR1 is MGHRA, CDR2 YSYEKL. The CDR3 coding sequence is TGCGCCAGCAGTCCCTCCGGAGCAACTAATGAAAAACTGTTTTTT. It yields the protein CASSPSGATNEKLFF.